The 31 T cell receptor beta chains in this list originate from one sample, sequenced in a study of T cells in Graves' hyperthyroidism and ophthalmopathy (dated by TCRdb to the late 2010s). Libraries were constructed by multiplex PCR. Sequencing used an Illumina HiSeq 2000. Amplification of TCR beta CDR3 regions was carried out from RNA transcripts. The TCR CDR3 was subjected to a first round of RT-PCR using the HTBI primer set and the Qiagen OneStep RT-PCR kit. Using fastp trimming at Q25 and MiXCR clonotype assembly, TCRdb reanalyzed the public sequencing data and kept in-frame beta chains. Rows with one shared CDR3 protein collapse into an entry with the most common genes and DNA. For this sample the table gives roughly 500,000 distinct CDR3 sequences, of which about 46% were detected only once. 44% of the sample lies in the top ten. Material: peripheral blood or thyroid tissue (not recorded which). The source is an adult woman with Graves' disease, either hyperthyroidism or ophthalmopathy (not recorded which).

This clonotype was picked up many times. J is TRBJ1-6 and V is TRBV30; no firm D call. Trimming shortened V by 0 bases and J by 9 bases, and 6 bases separated the two germline ends. The CDR3 is made up of 12 amino acids. Germline V CDR1 and CDR2: GTSNPN, SVGIG (reference sequence). Written as DNA, the CDR3 is TGTGCCTGGAGTGTGTCTACTTCACCCCTCCACTTT. It codes for CAWSVSTSPLHF.

At least ten counts were recorded for this clonotype. The CDR3 DNA sequence: TGTGCCAGTACCTGGGGCCGGACTGAAGCTTTCTTT. This sequence encodes CASTWGRTEAFF. The V and J genes are TRBV19 and TRBJ1-1; TRBD1 is a possible D gene (5 bases). V was pared by 7 bases and J by 5 bases, with 11 bases between. This CDR3 spans 12 amino acids. Germline lookup yields CDR1 LNHDA and CDR2 SQIVND (reference sequence).

There are many counts of this clonotype. The chain joins TRBV5-6 to TRBJ2-5, with TRBD2 identical over 7 bases. The CDR3 contains 15 residues. The trim removed 0 bases at V and 1 base at J, leaving 3 bases unmatched. Germline V gene sequence: CDR1 SGHDT, CDR2 YYEEEE. The CDR3 DNA sequence: TGTGCCAGCAGCTTGGTTCCTAGCGGCCAAGAGACCCAGTACTTC. It translates to CASSLVPSGQETQYF.

This chain links TRBV7-9 with TRBJ2-5, with 9 bases matching TRBD1. In germline, CDR1 is SEHNR, CDR2 FQNEAQ (reference sequence). The CDR3 has 14 residues. With V trimmed by 7 bases and J by 5 bases, 8 bases remained unmatched. CDR3 residues: CASNQGQGRETQYF. CDR3 DNA sequence: TGTGCCAGCAACCAGGGACAGGGCAGGGAGACCCAGTACTTC.

This chain connects TRBV10-3 to TRBJ2-7; 8 positions agree with TRBD2. The junction had 3 bases not matched to a gene; V was cut back by 8 bases and J by 0 bases. Per the germline V gene, CDR1 is ENHRY and CDR2 is SYGVKD. This CDR3 has 13 amino acids. The CDR3 DNA reads as TGTGCCATCTCGGGGGGGAGCTCCTACGAGCAGTACTTC. Its protein is CAISGGSSYEQYF.

The chain employs TRBV9 and TRBJ2-7, with 10 nucleotides matching TRBD2. The CDR3 has 13 amino acids. Trimming cost V 3 bases and J 4 bases; bases outside gene matches: 1. CDR1 is SGDLS, CDR2 YYNGEE, per germline. The CDR3: CASSAAGGYEQYF. DNA for the CDR3: TGTGCCAGCAGCGCAGCGGGAGGGTACGAGCAGTACTTC.

The rearrangement joins TRBV11-1 to TRBJ2-2; possible D gene TRBD1, 5 bases. Germline CDR1 reads SGHAT; CDR2 reads FQDESV (reference sequence). The CDR3 is made up of 17 amino acids. Trimming shortened V by 3 bases and J by 3 bases, and 17 bases separated the two germline ends. The DNA for the CDR3 is TGTGCCAGCAGCTTTAGTTGGGGCAGGTCGGACACCGGGGAGCTGTTTTTT. Translation gives CASSFSWGRSDTGELFF.

The rearrangement uses TRBV29-1 and TRBJ1-2, with unresolved D. The CDR3 runs to 12 residues. The V end lost 4 bases, the J end lost 4 bases, and 10 bases lay between the germline ends. The germline gives CDR1 SQVTM, CDR2 ANQGSEA. DNA for the CDR3: TGCAGCGTTGTAGACCTCCCCTATGGCTACACCTTC. Its translation is CSVVDLPYGYTF.

This rearrangement joins TRBV15 to TRBJ2-7; D tentatively reads TRBD1 or TRBD2 (5 bases each). Germline CDR1 reads LNHNV; CDR2 reads YYDKDF (reference sequence). Trimming stripped 5 bases from V and 4 bases from J, with 15 bases between. This CDR3 has 14 residues. This CDR3 reads CATSSRDGPYEQYF. The CDR3 DNA reads TGTGCCACCAGCTCCCGGGACGGTCCTTACGAGCAGTACTTC.

The genes are TRBV2 and TRBJ2-7; tentative D call: TRBD1 (6 bases). V dropped 3 bases and J dropped 4 bases, with 10 bases sitting between them. The CDR3 runs to 13 residues. Germline values: CDR1 SNHLY, CDR2 FYNNEI. The DNA of the CDR3 is TGTGCCAGCAGTGAGGACAGAGCTTACGAGCAGTACTTC. Its protein product is CASSEDRAYEQYF.

This clonotype showed up just a few times. This chain connects TRBV19 to TRBJ2-7; TRBD2 agrees at 7 bases. The CDR3 is made up of 13 amino acids. J gave up 4 bases and V 5 bases, and 5 bases lay outside the gene matches. Germline assignment: CDR1 LNHDA and CDR2 SQIVND (reference sequence). CDR3 protein: CASSWAGEYEQYF. In DNA, the CDR3 is TGTGCCAGTAGTTGGGCGGGAGAGTACGAGCAGTACTTC.

V usage is TRBV11-1 and J usage is TRBJ2-5, with TRBD2 identical over 8 bases. CDR3 size: 18 residues. Germline-derived CDR1 and CDR2 are SGHAT and FQDESV (reference sequence). The J segment lost 5 bases and the V segment lost 3 bases, leaving 17 bases of the junction unmatched. The CDR3 DNA reads TGTGCCAGCAGCTTGCGGGAGGAACGCGCGAACACCGGGGAGACCCAGTACTTC. The encoded protein is CASSLREERANTGETQYF.

This clonotype was counted a few times. The chain employs TRBV28 and TRBJ1-2; D unclear. This CDR3 has 13 amino acids. In germline, CDR1 is MDHEN, CDR2 SYDVKM. V was pared by 1 base and J by 4 bases, with 7 bases between. DNA of the CDR3: TGTGCCAGCAGTTTATCGGCAGTCTATGGCTACACCTTC. Translation: CASSLSAVYGYTF.

At least ten counts were recorded for this clonotype. V and J are TRBV7-2 and TRBJ2-5; D is unclear. V was clipped by 2 bases and J by 1 base, with 11 bases between them. The germline gives CDR1 SGHTA, CDR2 FQGNSA. The CDR3 spans 15 residues. CDR3 DNA: TGTGCCAGCAGCTTAAGTGTTGTGGGCCAAGAGACCCAGTACTTC. As protein: CASSLSVVGQETQYF. Using reference TRBV7-2 and TRBJ2-5 for the parts outside the CDR3, the full variable domain is GAGVSQSPSNKVTEKGKDVELRCDPISGHTALYWYRQSLGQGLEFLIYFQGNSAPDKSGLPSDRFSAERTGGSVSTLTIQRTQQEDSAVYLCASSLSVVGQETQYFGPGTRLLVL.

Ten or more counts support this clonotype. The gene calls are TRBV6-2 or TRBV6-3 and TRBJ1-5; no firm D call. Trimming stripped 7 bases from V and 0 bases from J, with 10 bases between. CDR3 length: 14 residues. Germline V gives CDR1 MNHEY, CDR2 SVGEGT. CDR3 residues: CASKDGNSNQPQHF. The CDR3 DNA is TGTGCCAGCAAAGACGGTAATAGCAATCAGCCCCAGCATTTT.

CDR3 residues: CRELGGTYGYTF. The CDR3 DNA follows: TGCAGAGAATTGGGGGGCACCTATGGCTACACCTTC. The V call is TRBV29-1, the J call TRBJ1-2; maybe TRBD1 (6 bases). The CDR3 covers 12 residues. Germline V lookup: CDR1 SQVTM, CDR2 ANQGSEA.

The CDR3 DNA follows: TGTGCCAGCAGCTTAGAGACAGGGAATTGGCGCACTGAAGCTTTCTTT. Its protein is CASSLETGNWRTEAFF. The rearrangement joins TRBV7-9 to TRBJ1-1; the match to TRBD1 covers 7 bases. In germline, CDR1 is SEHNR, CDR2 FQNEAQ (reference sequence). The CDR3 is 16 residues long. V shed 1 base, J shed 4 bases, and the junction held 9 bases outside the gene matches.

This chain links TRBV5-1 with TRBJ2-2; D is ambiguous. With 5 bases removed from V and 1 base from J, the gap between germline ends came to 9 bases. Germline V gene lookup returns CDR1 SGHRS and CDR2 YFSETQ. This CDR3 has 14 amino acids. CDR3 nucleotide sequence: TGCGCCAGCAGAGTGAGAATGAACACCGGGGAGCTGTTTTTT. It encodes CASRVRMNTGELFF.

This clonotype came up many times. The J gene is TRBJ1-2, the V gene TRBV12-3 or TRBV12-4; tentative D call: TRBD1 (5 bases). The CDR3 is made up of 15 amino acids. Trimming stripped 6 bases from V and 1 base from J, with 15 bases between. The CDR3 sequence is CASSQGLRVNYGYTF. CDR3 DNA sequence: TGTGCCAGCAGCCAAGGCCTCAGGGTTAACTATGGCTACACCTTC.

This clonotype showed up many times. The rearrangement joins TRBV7-2 to TRBJ2-7, with 7 nucleotides matching TRBD1. CDR1 and CDR2 (germline): SGHTA, FQGNSA. The junction had 9 bases not matched to a gene; V was cut back by 7 bases and J by 3 bases. This CDR3 spans 14 amino acids. The CDR3 DNA follows: TGTGCCAGCACCCACAGGGGTTTTGTCTACGAGCAGTACTTC. The encoded protein is CASTHRGFVYEQYF.

This clonotype appeared a few times. The V gene is TRBV7-9, the J gene TRBJ1-2; D not certain. The V and J ends lost 5 bases and 3 bases respectively, with 10 bases between them. CDR1 and CDR2 (germline): SEHNR, FQNEAQ (reference sequence). This CDR3 is 13 amino acids long. In nucleotides, the CDR3 is TGTGCCAGCAGCCATAAGGGATACTATGGCTACACCTTC. This gives the protein CASSHKGYYGYTF.

In this sample, this clonotype turned up a few times. The chain links TRBV2 to TRBJ2-7; a weak D match, TRBD2 (5 bases). Looked up from germline, CDR1 is SNHLY and CDR2 is FYNNEI. The CDR3 is 11 residues long. V was cut by 8 bases and J by 6 bases, with 11 bases left in between. Written as DNA, the CDR3 is TGTGCCAGCCTGGGAGACGGCGAGCAGTACTTC. Translating gives CASLGDGEQYF. The full variable domain, with the rest looked up from reference TRBV2 and TRBJ2-7, is EPEVTQTPSHQVTQMGQEVILRCVPISNHLYFYWYRQILGQKVEFLVSFYNNEISEKSEIFDDQFSVERPDGSNFTLKIRSTKLEDSAMYFCASLGDGEQYFGPGTRLTVT.

This chain uses TRBV29-1 with TRBJ2-5; D may be TRBD2 (6 bases). Trimming removed 8 bases from V and 2 bases from J, with 15 bases in between. CDR1 is SQVTM and CDR2 is ANQGSEA in the germline V gene. This CDR3 contains 13 residues. The CDR3 DNA follows: TGCAGCTTAGTGGGGACTTGGCAAGAGACCCAGTACTTC. Amino acid sequence: CSLVGTWQETQYF.

V gene TRBV25-1 combines with J gene TRBJ2-2; D unresolved. The V and J ends lost 2 bases and 1 base respectively, with 5 bases between them. This CDR3 has 14 amino acids. Germline-derived CDR1 and CDR2 are MGHDK and SYGVNS. For the CDR3, the DNA is TGTGCCAGCAGTGAACCAAGGAACACCGGGGAGCTGTTTTTT. Translation gives CASSEPRNTGELFF. Complete variable domain (other parts from reference TRBV25-1 and TRBJ2-2): EADIYQTPRYLVIGTGKKITLECSQTMGHDKMYWYQQDPGMELHLIHYSYGVNSTEKGDLSSESTVSRIRTEHFPLTLESARPSHTSQYLCASSEPRNTGELFFGEGSRLTVL.

This clonotype was found many times. The chain links TRBV29-1 to TRBJ2-7; D gene unclear. This CDR3 region has 13 residues. Germline assignment: CDR1 SQVTM and CDR2 ANQGSEA. Between the trimmed V and J ends, which lost 5 bases and 2 bases, there was a span of 13 bases. This CDR3 reads CSVFETRTYEQYF. CDR3 sequence (DNA): TGCAGCGTTTTTGAGACACGAACCTACGAGCAGTACTTC.

In this sample, this clonotype turned up a few times. J is TRBJ1-5 and V is TRBV20-1; TRBD1 aligns across 7 bases. J gave up 8 bases and V 3 bases, and 10 bases lay outside the gene matches. Germline V gene data show CDR1 as DFQATT and CDR2 as SNEGSKA (reference sequence). This CDR3 is built from 14 residues. CDR3 region: CSASRTGIREPQHF. CDR3 DNA sequence: TGCAGTGCTAGTCGGACAGGCATCAGGGAGCCCCAGCATTTT.

The chain uses TRBV6-1 and TRBJ2-5; TRBD2 aligns across 9 bases. The V and J ends lost 8 bases and 4 bases, in that order; junction bases with no gene match: 8. Germline CDR1 MNHNS, CDR2 SASEGT. The CDR3 loop spans 14 amino acids. CDR3 in amino acids: CASYLAGVVETQYF. The CDR3 bases are TGTGCCAGCTATTTAGCGGGAGTTGTAGAGACCCAGTACTTC.

For this clonotype: A much more abundant neighbour one base away suggests this may be a read error. J is TRBJ2-2 and V is TRBV20-1; 8 bases are shared with TRBD1. The V gene's germline CDR1 is DFQATT and CDR2 SNEGSKA (reference sequence). The CDR3 covers 15 residues. CDR3 residues: CSALLGQGAAGELVF. As DNA, the CDR3 is TGCAGTGCTCTTCTCGGCCAGGGGGCGGCTGGGGAGCTGGTTTTT.

Only a few counts were recorded for this clonotype. V gene TRBV20-1 combines with J gene TRBJ2-7; the D gene is possibly TRBD1 (5 bases). The ends were cut back, 5 bases at V and 4 bases at J, with 9 bases in the middle. The CDR3 extends over 11 amino acids. CDR1 is DFQATT, CDR2 SNEGSKA, per germline (reference sequence). The CDR3 loop reads CSASDTYEQYF. DNA for the CDR3: TGCAGTGCTTCGGACACGTACGAGCAGTACTTC.

Points on this clonotype: A read error may produce the germline difference seen at one junction end. The V call is TRBV24-1, the J call TRBJ2-7; weak D call: TRBD2 (5 bases). In germline, CDR1 is KGHDR, CDR2 SFDVKD. The CDR3 sequence is 14 residues long. The CDR3: CASSTGLGRGEQYF. CDR3 coding DNA: TGTGCCAGCAGTACCGGACTGGGAAGAGGCGAGCAGTACTTC.

At least ten counts were recorded for this clonotype. This chain joins TRBV20-1 and TRBJ2-7; D is perhaps TRBD1 (6 bases). The CDR3 is made up of 15 amino acids. Germline assignment: CDR1 DFQATT and CDR2 SNEGSKA (reference sequence). V lost 5 bases and J lost 2, with 19 bases in between. CDR3 sequence: CSAGQRGFQTYEQYF. The CDR3 coding sequence is TGCAGTGCTGGCCAAAGGGGGTTTCAAACCTACGAGCAGTACTTC.